These 32 T cell receptor beta chains came from one sample sequenced in a study of CD8+ T cells in alopecia areata. The treatment: oral pan-JAK inhibitor, 5-10 mg twice daily. In each case, RNA was isolated and then reverse transcribed into cDNA as the sequencing template. The repertoire was sequenced with immunoSEQ multiplex PCR; TCRdb's copy has only in-frame clones and lacks some. This table holds 170,000 or so clones, around 58% found once. The source was CD8+ T cells sorted from blood, collected at week 24, from a patient treated with tofacitinib. The receptors here all came from a human donor with alopecia areata.

The V gene is TRBV29-1, the J gene TRBJ2-7; D assignment may be TRBD1 or TRBD2 (5 bases each). In germline, CDR1 is SQVTM, CDR2 ANQGSEA. The CDR3 sequence is 14 residues long. Between the trimmed V and J ends, which lost 7 bases and 0 bases, there was a span of 16 bases. CDR3 coding DNA: TGCAGCGCACTGGGACCGACCAGCTCCTACGAGCAGTACTTC. Translation gives CSALGPTSSYEQYF.

The gene calls are TRBV2 and TRBJ1-4, with 7 bases fitting TRBD1. Germline CDR1 reads SNHLY; CDR2 reads FYNNEI. With 8 bases clipped from V and 5 bases from J, the junction kept 11 bases outside the gene matches. This CDR3 region has 15 residues. CDR3 amino acids: CASQRRDSINEKLFF. The CDR3 nucleotides read TGTGCCAGCCAAAGGCGGGACAGCATAAATGAAAAACTGTTTTTT.

Points on this clone: Other DNA variants within this sample encode the same CDR3. The chain carries TRBV9 and TRBJ2-7; TRBD1 matches at 7 bases. This CDR3 has 14 amino acids. V gave up 0 bases and J gave up 3 bases; unmatched junction bases: 3. Germline V gene lookup returns CDR1 SGDLS and CDR2 YYNGEE. In DNA form, the CDR3 reads TGTGCCAGCAGCGTAGGATCAGGGGGCTACGAGCAGTACTTC. Translating it yields CASSVGSGGYEQYF. The full variable domain, its missing parts supplied by reference TRBV9 and TRBJ2-7, is DSGVTQTPKHLITATGQRVTLRCSPRSGDLSVYWYQQSLDQGLQFLIQYYNGEERAKGNILERFSAQQFPDLHSELNLSSLELGDSALYFCASSVGSGGYEQYFGPGTRLTVT.

This chain uses TRBV4-1 with TRBJ2-4; D not certain. The CDR3 has 11 amino acids. Per germline, CDR1 MGHRA and CDR2 YSYEKL. V dropped 3 bases and J dropped 8 bases, with 5 bases sitting between them. The CDR3, as DNA: TGCGCCAGCAGCCATGGTGACATTCAGTACTTC. Its translation is CASSHGDIQYF.

This chain uses TRBV7-9 with TRBJ2-1; D is perhaps TRBD1 (5 bases). CDR3 size: 12 residues. Trimming shortened V by 5 bases and J by 8 bases, and 10 bases separated the two germline ends. Per the germline V gene, CDR1 is SEHNR and CDR2 is FQNEAQ (reference sequence). CDR3 in amino acids: CASSARVDEQFF. As DNA, the CDR3 is TGTGCCAGCAGCGCCAGGGTAGATGAGCAGTTCTTC. The variable domain in full, with the rest retrieved from reference TRBV7-9 and TRBJ2-1, is DTGVSQNPRHKITKRGQNVTFRCDPISEHNRLYWYRQTLGQGPEFLTYFQNEAQLEKSRLLSDRFSAERPKGSFSTLEIQRTEQGDSAMYLCASSARVDEQFFGPGTRLTVL.

This clone was counted once. V and J are TRBV6-1 and TRBJ1-2; 8 bases line up with TRBD1. Per germline, CDR1 MNHNS and CDR2 SASEGT. This CDR3 spans 14 amino acids. V lost 6 bases, J lost 4 bases, and 7 bases stayed unmatched. The chain's CDR3 is CASRGQGVGYGYTF. The CDR3, as DNA: TGTGCCAGCAGAGGACAGGGAGTCGGCTATGGCTACACCTTC.

This clone was seen a few times. The chain uses TRBV4-1 and TRBJ2-3, with a tentative D call TRBD2 (6 bases). The V end lost 4 bases, the J end lost 0 bases, and 14 bases lay between the germline ends. Germline assignment: CDR1 MGHRA and CDR2 YSYEKL. The CDR3 is 16 residues long. CDR3 DNA sequence: TGCGCCAGCAGCCTTCTAGCTGCGGGGAGCACAGATACGCAGTATTTT. This encodes CASSLLAAGSTDTQYF.

This chain links TRBV7-8 with TRBJ2-3, with D maybe TRBD2 (7 bases). With 0 bases removed from V and 3 bases from J, the gap between germline ends came to 10 bases. The V gene's germline CDR1 is SGHVS and CDR2 FQNEAQ. The CDR3 totals 15 residues. The CDR3 DNA reads TGTGCCAGCAGCTTAGCGGGGGGGCAAACAGATACGCAGTATTTT. Translating gives CASSLAGGQTDTQYF.

The rearrangement links TRBV13 to TRBJ2-5; tentative D call: TRBD1 (6 bases). Trimming stripped 2 bases from V and 4 bases from J, with 11 bases between. The CDR3 has 14 amino acids. Germline V gives CDR1 PRHDT, CDR2 FYEKMQ (reference sequence). CDR3 sequence (DNA): TGTGCCAGCAGCTTAACAGGGTTTCGAGAGACCCAGTACTTC. Its translation is CASSLTGFRETQYF.

This chain connects TRBV15 to TRBJ2-1; 8 nucleotides agree with TRBD1. The V and J ends lost 6 bases and 1 base, in that order; junction bases with no gene match: 2. The CDR3 consists of 14 residues. The germline V gene has CDR1 LNHNV and CDR2 YYDKDF (reference sequence). In DNA, the CDR3 is TGTGCCACCAGTACAGGGGGTTCCTACAATGAGCAGTTCTTC. It specifies CATSTGGSYNEQFF.

V gene TRBV4-1 combines with J gene TRBJ1-2; 9 bases are shared with TRBD1. This CDR3 contains 17 residues. Unmatched junction bases numbered 14, after V lost 4 bases and J lost 5 bases. CDR1 is MGHRA and CDR2 is YSYEKL in the germline V gene. CDR3 residues: CASSPTGDRVPWYGYTF. The CDR3 DNA reads as TGCGCCAGCAGCCCTACAGGGGACAGGGTTCCCTGGTATGGCTACACCTTC.

The CDR3 loop reads CASSFWGQPQHF. CDR3 nucleotides: TGTGCCAGCAGCTTTTGGGGGCAGCCCCAGCATTTT. This chain connects TRBV5-4 to TRBJ1-5; a weak D match, TRBD1 (5 bases). The CDR3 is 12 residues long. From germline, CDR1 is SGHNT and CDR2 YYREEE (reference sequence). V was clipped by 2 bases and J by 7 bases, with 7 bases between them.

The chain carries TRBV13 and TRBJ2-5; D is tentatively TRBD1 or TRBD2 (5 bases each). V lost 2 bases to trimming and J lost 4 bases, with 17 bases between them. This CDR3 is built from 16 residues. The V gene's germline CDR1 is PRHDT and CDR2 FYEKMQ (reference sequence). DNA for the CDR3: TGTGCCAGCAGCTTAAATGAGGGGCCGAGGATAGAGACCCAGTACTTC. Amino acid sequence: CASSLNEGPRIETQYF.

J is TRBJ2-7 and V is TRBV27, with D possibly TRBD1 on 5 matching bases. V lost 6 bases and J 2 bases, leaving 11 bases between the germline ends. The CDR3 is made up of 13 amino acids. In germline, CDR1 is MNHEY, CDR2 SMNVEV (reference sequence). CDR3 sequence: CASRIDSTYEQYF. CDR3 in DNA: TGTGCCAGCAGGATCGACAGTACCTACGAGCAGTACTTC.

This clone was seen a few times. This chain joins TRBV25-1 and TRBJ2-5; TRBD1 agrees at 7 bases. J gave up 5 bases and V 3 bases, and 6 bases lay outside the gene matches. Germline CDR1 reads MGHDK; CDR2 reads SYGVNS. The CDR3 runs to 14 residues. Written as DNA, the CDR3 is TGTGCCAGCAGTGAGCGACAGGGCTGGGAGACCCAGTACTTC. Amino acid sequence: CASSERQGWETQYF.

The chain recombines TRBV10-2 with TRBJ2-7; D gene uncertain. The CDR3 sequence is 12 residues long. The ends were cut back, 11 bases at V and 5 bases at J, with 16 bases in the middle. CDR1 and CDR2 from the germline V gene are WSHSY and SAAADI. The DNA of the CDR3 is TGCGCCTCCATGGACCCCATAAACGAGCAGTACTTC. Translating gives CASMDPINEQYF.

This clone appeared a single time. The chain links TRBV5-6 to TRBJ2-2; possible D gene TRBD1, 5 bases. Germline CDR1 is SGHDT and CDR2 is YYEEEE. The CDR3 length is 15 residues. Trimming removed 0 bases at V and 2 bases at J, with 8 bases between. CDR3 residues: CASSLEDSNTGELFF. As DNA, the CDR3 is TGTGCCAGCAGCTTGGAAGACAGTAACACCGGGGAGCTGTTTTTT.

The chain joins TRBV5-6 to TRBJ1-5, with 9 bases that match TRBD1. This CDR3 is 16 amino acids long. The germline CDR1 and CDR2 sequences are SGHDT and YYEEEE. The junction had 5 bases not matched to a gene; V was cut back by 4 bases and J by 0 bases. The CDR3 sequence is CASSGGTGYSNQPQHF. CDR3 DNA sequence: TGTGCCAGCAGCGGAGGGACAGGGTATAGCAATCAGCCCCAGCATTTT.

As regards this clone: A read error may produce the germline difference seen at one junction end. The rearrangement joins TRBV9 to TRBJ2-1; 9 bases are shared with TRBD2. Germline CDR1 and CDR2: SGDLS and YYNGEE. This CDR3 spans 12 amino acids. CDR3 region: CASSANSGGGLF. In DNA, the CDR3 is TGTGCCAGCAGCGCGAATAGCGGGGGTGGGCTCTTC.

This clone was picked up one time. V and J are TRBV25-1 and TRBJ1-4, with 10 bases identical to TRBD1. CDR1 is MGHDK, CDR2 SYGVNS, per germline. The CDR3 is 18 residues long. After removal of 4 bases from V and 4 bases from J, the junction contained 12 bases not matched to a gene. The CDR3 region is CASSGPWDRGDYNEKLFF. As DNA, the CDR3 is TGTGCCAGCAGTGGTCCTTGGGACAGGGGAGATTATAATGAAAAACTGTTTTTT.

The chain has TRBV2 and TRBJ2-1, with D possibly matching TRBD1 (5 bases). V lost 1 base and J lost 6, with 10 bases in between. CDR3 size: 14 residues. Per germline, CDR1 SNHLY and CDR2 FYNNEI. CDR3 DNA sequence: TGTGCCAGCAGTGAAGGGGGCCACCCCAATGAGCAGTTCTTC. Protein sequence: CASSEGGHPNEQFF.

The J gene is TRBJ2-2, the V gene TRBV7-9; 10 bases are shared with TRBD1. This CDR3 region has 15 residues. The V and J ends lost 5 bases and 2 bases, in that order; junction bases with no gene match: 2. Per the germline V gene, CDR1 is SEHNR and CDR2 is FQNEAQ (reference sequence). CDR3 bases: TGTGCCAGCAGCCAGACAGGGGGCAACACCGGGGAGCTGTTTTTT. As protein: CASSQTGGNTGELFF.

This rearrangement joins TRBV27 to TRBJ1-5; D perhaps matches TRBD1 (5 bases). Germline V gene lookup returns CDR1 MNHEY and CDR2 SMNVEV (reference sequence). The CDR3 runs 15 residues. Trimming removed 5 bases at V and 7 bases at J, with 18 bases between. CDR3 in amino acids: CASSPPPGRRQPQHF. In DNA form, the CDR3 reads TGTGCCAGCAGTCCCCCCCCGGGGCGGCGGCAGCCCCAGCATTTT.

The chain employs TRBV9 and TRBJ2-1; no reliable D call. The CDR3 has 11 residues. Trimming shortened V by 4 bases and J by 8 bases, and 7 bases separated the two germline ends. From germline, CDR1 is SGDLS and CDR2 YYNGEE. CDR3 region: CASSSSYEQFF. DNA for the CDR3: TGTGCCAGCAGCTCCAGCTATGAGCAGTTCTTC.

In DNA, the CDR3 is TGCGCCAGCAGCTTTAACCCAGTTAGCGGCAACAATGAGCAGTTCTTC. Protein: CASSFNPVSGNNEQFF. The J gene is TRBJ2-1, the V gene TRBV5-1; D is possibly TRBD2 (6 bases). CDR1 and CDR2 (germline): SGHRS, YFSETQ. This CDR3 has 16 residues. Trimming left V 2 bases short and J 5 bases short, with 17 bases between.

This chain links TRBV29-1 with TRBJ2-7; the match to TRBD1 covers 8 bases. The V gene's germline CDR1 is SQVTM and CDR2 ANQGSEA. The CDR3 runs 12 residues. The junction had 5 bases not matched to a gene; V was cut back by 3 bases and J by 7 bases. The CDR3 region has the DNA TGCAGCGTTGACGACAGGGGTGGTGAGCAGTACTTC. The encoded protein is CSVDDRGGEQYF.

V is TRBV4-1 and J is TRBJ1-6; D may be TRBD1 (5 bases). V lost 4 bases to trimming and J lost 5 bases, with 15 bases between them. Germline assignment: CDR1 MGHRA and CDR2 YSYEKL. The length of the CDR3 is 16 residues. DNA of the CDR3: TGCGCCAGCAGCCGAATAAGACAGCTAGATAATTCACCCCTCCACTTT. This translates into CASSRIRQLDNSPLHF.

This clone occurred a few times. V gene TRBV29-1 combines with J gene TRBJ2-1; D gene unclear. Trimming removed 4 bases from V and 5 bases from J, with 18 bases in between. The germline CDR1 and CDR2 sequences are SQVTM and ANQGSEA. This CDR3 is 15 amino acids long. This CDR3 is CSVVGWAHGDNEQFF. The CDR3 nucleotides are TGCAGCGTTGTGGGATGGGCCCATGGGGACAATGAGCAGTTCTTC.

This clone showed up just a few times. The rearrangement links TRBV11-2 to TRBJ2-2, with D hard to call. The V end was cut by 2 bases, the J end by 6 bases, with 7 bases between. The CDR3 runs 13 residues. Germline V gene lookup returns CDR1 SGHAT and CDR2 FQNNGV. The CDR3 here is CASSLLEPGELFF. In DNA, the CDR3 is TGTGCCAGCAGCTTATTGGAGCCCGGGGAGCTGTTTTTT. Filled out from reference TRBV11-2 and TRBJ2-2, the complete variable domain reads EAGVAQSPRYKIIEKRQSVAFWCNPISGHATLYWYQQILGQGPKLLIQFQNNGVVDDSQLPKDRFSAERLKGVDSTLKIQPAKLEDSAVYLCASSLLEPGELFFGEGSRLTVL.

The chain is built from TRBV7-9 and TRBJ2-7; 7 bases are shared with TRBD1. Germline CDR1 is SEHNR and CDR2 is FQNEAQ (reference sequence). The CDR3 contains 13 residues. After removal of 4 bases from V and 5 bases from J, the junction contained 5 bases not matched to a gene. The CDR3 region is CASSSDRVHEQYF. The DNA of the CDR3 is TGTGCCAGCAGCTCCGACAGGGTCCACGAGCAGTACTTC.

The rearrangement uses TRBV4-1 and TRBJ2-1; D might be TRBD2 (6 bases). The CDR3 extends over 15 amino acids. Germline-derived CDR1 and CDR2 are MGHRA and YSYEKL. Trimming took off 4 bases at V and 4 bases at J, with 14 bases between the two ends. CDR3 DNA sequence: TGCGCCAGCAGCCTCCTCCAGGAGGGTTACAATGAGCAGTTCTTC. Translation: CASSLLQEGYNEQFF.

The chain recombines TRBV7-9 with TRBJ2-5, with 12 bases identical to TRBD1. The CDR3 has 16 residues. Germline-derived CDR1 and CDR2 are SEHNR and FQNEAQ (reference sequence). Losses at the gene ends were 3 bases for V and 5 bases for J; bases not matched to a gene: 7. CDR3 in DNA: TGTGCCAGCAGCTTCGACGGGGACAGGGGGCGGGAGACCCAGTACTTC. Protein sequence: CASSFDGDRGRETQYF.